Described below is a single T cell receptor beta chain sequence and its context. Its antigen is not known. The data belong to a study of cytomegalovirus exposure and HLA in healthy donors. Study-wide results and limits: Cytomegalovirus-associated status was assigned to 150 to 200 TCR beta chains. Most TCR sequences proved rare, with some public TCRs found in many donors.

Measured with immunoSEQ multiplex PCR; TCRdb has only the in-frame clones, and not every one. The data contain around 260,000 clones, less than 95% of them singletons. The receptor was derived from a woman in her 30s in good health and CMV-seronegative. The sample taken for sequencing was PBMCs.

The CDR3 DNA is TGCAGCGTTGGTCGGGGAGGGTCTAGCCCCTACGAGCAGTACTTC. Its protein product is CSVGRGGSSPYEQYF. The chain joins TRBV29-1 to TRBJ2-7, with 7 bases that match TRBD2. The CDR3 is 15 amino acids. The germline CDR1 and CDR2 sequences are SQVTM and ANQGSEA. V trimming: 4 bases; J trimming: 2 bases; junction bases outside the gene matches: 11.